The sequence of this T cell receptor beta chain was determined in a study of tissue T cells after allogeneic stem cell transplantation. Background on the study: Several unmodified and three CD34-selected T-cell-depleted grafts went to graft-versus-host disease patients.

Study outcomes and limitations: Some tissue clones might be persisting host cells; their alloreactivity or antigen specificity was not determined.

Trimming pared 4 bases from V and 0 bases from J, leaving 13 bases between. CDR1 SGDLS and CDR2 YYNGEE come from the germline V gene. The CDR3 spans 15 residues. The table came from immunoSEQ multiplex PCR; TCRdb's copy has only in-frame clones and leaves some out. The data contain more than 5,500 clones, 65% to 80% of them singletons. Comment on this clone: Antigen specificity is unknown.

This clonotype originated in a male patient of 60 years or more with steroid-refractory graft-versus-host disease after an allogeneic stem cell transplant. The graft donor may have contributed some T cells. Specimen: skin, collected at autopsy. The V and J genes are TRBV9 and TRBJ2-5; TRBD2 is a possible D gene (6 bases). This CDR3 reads CASSFGPGDQETQYF. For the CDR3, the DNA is TGTGCCAGCAGCTTTGGCCCGGGGGACCAAGAGACCCAGTACTTC.